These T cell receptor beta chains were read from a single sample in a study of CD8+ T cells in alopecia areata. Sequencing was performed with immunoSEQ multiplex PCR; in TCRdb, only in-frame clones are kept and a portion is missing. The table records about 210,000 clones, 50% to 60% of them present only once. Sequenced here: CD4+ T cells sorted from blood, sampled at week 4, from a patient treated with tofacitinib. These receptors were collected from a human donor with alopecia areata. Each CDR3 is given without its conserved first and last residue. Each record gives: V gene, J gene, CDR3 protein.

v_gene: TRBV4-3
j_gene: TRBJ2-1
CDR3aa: ASSQEGTYNEQF

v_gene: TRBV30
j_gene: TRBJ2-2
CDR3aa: AWTVAATNTGELF

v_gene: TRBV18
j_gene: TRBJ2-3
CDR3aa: ASRLTDTQY

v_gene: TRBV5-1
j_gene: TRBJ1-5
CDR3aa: ASSPDGQPQH

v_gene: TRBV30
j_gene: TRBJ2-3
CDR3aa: AWSELAGGTDTQY

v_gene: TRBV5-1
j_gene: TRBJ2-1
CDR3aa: ASSEGFYNEQF

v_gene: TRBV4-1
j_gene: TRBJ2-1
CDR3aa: ASSQVRTSKNEQF

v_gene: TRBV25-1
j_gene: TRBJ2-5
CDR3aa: ASSDSIQTGRETQY

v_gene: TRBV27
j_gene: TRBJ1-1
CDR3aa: ASSLSSLANTEAF

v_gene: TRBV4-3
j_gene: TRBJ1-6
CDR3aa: ASSQSTGSGSPLH

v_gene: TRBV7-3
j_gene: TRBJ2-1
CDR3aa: ASSLTAGAIGPRLSEQF

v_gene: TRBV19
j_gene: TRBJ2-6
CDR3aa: ATSESGNSGANVLT

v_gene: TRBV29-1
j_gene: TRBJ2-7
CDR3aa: GFPIDSNYEQY

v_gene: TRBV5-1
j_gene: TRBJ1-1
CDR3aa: ASSLREQGEAF